This T cell receptor (beta chain) appears in the sequencing data of a study of Graves' ophthalmopathy and Graves' hyperthyroidism. Study observations and caveats: Blood also held most thyroid clonotypes expanded above 0.001 frequency.

This clonotype was detected ten times or more. The antigen is undetermined. This CDR3 has 16 residues. V was shortened by 4 bases and J by 4 bases, with 19 bases between the two germline ends. Germline V gene sequence: CDR1 KGHDR, CDR2 SFDVKD. Enrollment excluded any patients with other autoimmune diseases, uncontrolled infections, pregnancy or lactation. Clinical symptoms and serum thyroxine were used for diagnosis; TRAb, thyroid ultrasound and orbital computed tomography were also relied on. For repertoire sequencing, the TCR beta CDR3 regions were amplified from RNA transcripts. Amplification began with first-round RT-PCR using HTBI primers, then second-round multiplex PCR was performed. TCRdb reanalysed the multiplex PCR reads using MiXCR and keeps one entry per CDR3 protein. The sample holds 170,000 or so distinct CDR3 sequences, 35% to 50% seen once.

The TCR originated in a man aged 25-40 years with Graves' ophthalmopathy. Sequenced sample: peripheral blood. The chain links TRBV24-1 to TRBJ2-7; D might be TRBD1 or TRBD2, each matching 6 bases. The CDR3 bases are TGTGCCACCAGTGACTCACTTGAGACAGGAGGGTACGAGCAGTACTTC. It yields the protein CATSDSLETGGYEQYF.